One sample yielded the 26 T cell receptor beta chains listed below, sequenced in a study of CD8+CD57+ T cells in acquired aplastic anemia. Only patients with CD8+CD57+ cell expansion on flow cytometry were chosen for sequencing. The study profiled TCR beta VDJ and CDR3 using genomic DNA as template. TCRdb passed the reads through MiXCR, listing each CDR3 protein once. The sample contains under 350,000 distinct CDR3 sequences, around three fifths of which appear only once. Input material: sorted CD4+, CD8+, or CD8+CD57+ T cells (not recorded which) from PBMCs. The receptors come from a human donor with aplastic anemia.

The rearrangement joins TRBV29-1 to TRBJ1-5; D may be TRBD1 (5 bases). The CDR3 totals 13 residues. CDR1 is SQVTM and CDR2 is ANQGSEA in the germline V gene. The CDR3 protein is CRDWDRLYQPQHF. DNA for the CDR3: TGCAGGGATTGGGACCGCTTATATCAGCCCCAGCATTTT.

This clonotype was detected a few times. The genes are TRBV2 and TRBJ2-7, with D perhaps assigned TRBD1 or TRBD2 (5 bases each). The CDR3 spans 14 residues. Germline-derived CDR1 and CDR2 are SNHLY and FYNNEI. Trimming took 6 bases from V and 3 from J, leaving 15 bases between them. This CDR3 is CASRTWGAGYEQYF. Written as DNA, the CDR3 is TGTGCCAGCAGGACTTGGGGCGCGGGCTACGAGCAGTACTTC.

This chain connects TRBV7-2 to TRBJ1-1; D might be TRBD1 (5 bases). Germline V gene data show CDR1 as SGHTA and CDR2 as FQGNSA. This CDR3 contains 11 residues. With 1 base removed from V and 13 bases from J, the gap between germline ends came to 10 bases. The CDR3 region is CASSLGRAGFF. The CDR3 DNA is TGTGCCAGCAGCTTAGGCAGGGCGGGTTTCTTT.

The V gene is TRBV6-1, the J gene TRBJ2-2; D tentatively reads TRBD1 or TRBD2 (5 bases each). The CDR3 is made up of 15 amino acids. Germline V gene sequence: CDR1 MNHNS, CDR2 SASEGT. Trimming cost V 7 bases and J 1 base, with 13 bases left between them. The chain's CDR3 is CASNRQSGNTGELFF. The CDR3 region has the DNA TGTGCCAGCAATCGACAGAGCGGGAACACCGGGGAGCTGTTTTTT.

This clonotype was picked up one time. This clone may be a read error of a much larger clone one base away. The gene calls are TRBV4-1 and TRBJ2-2; 10 bases fit TRBD2. The length of the CDR3 is 16 residues. Germline V gene sequence: CDR1 MGHRA, CDR2 YSYEKL. The DNA for the CDR3 is TGCGCCAGCAGCCAAAATAGCGGGAGGAGCACCGGGGAGCTGCTTTTT. This gives the protein CASSQNSGRSTGELLF.

Notes on this clonotype: Since no conserved phenylalanine or tryptophan closes the CDR3, a read error is the likely cause. The genes are TRBV20-1 and TRBJ2-5; D not resolved. Germline assignment: CDR1 DFQATT and CDR2 SNEGSKA (reference sequence). Deletions cut 5 bases from V and 4 bases from J, with 8 bases between. CDR3 length equals 11 residues. The CDR3 bases are TGCAGTGCTCACGATCCAGAGACCCAGTACGTC. Its protein product is CSAHDPETQYV.

The chain is built from TRBV10-1 and TRBJ2-7; 9 bases align to TRBD1. CDR1 is WNHNN and CDR2 is SYGVQD in the germline V gene (reference sequence). The CDR3 spans 14 residues. After removal of 6 bases from V and 2 bases from J, the junction contained 5 bases not matched to a gene. For the CDR3, the DNA is TGCGCCAGCAGGGAACAGGGGGCTGCCTACGAGCAGTACTTC. Translating it yields CASREQGAAYEQYF.

This sequence joins TRBV7-9 and TRBJ1-1; D not certain. Germline lookup yields CDR1 SEHNR and CDR2 FQNEAQ (reference sequence). The CDR3 consists of 14 residues. Trimming removed 6 bases at V and 1 base at J, with 12 bases between. DNA for the CDR3: TGTGCCAGCAGTTACGGACGGGCGAACACTGAAGCTTTCTTT. Translated: CASSYGRANTEAFF.

The chain couples TRBV5-1 to TRBJ2-5; 14 positions agree with TRBD2. The CDR3 has 16 amino acids. V lost 3 bases and J lost 4; bases outside the gene matches: 5. Germline assignment: CDR1 SGHRS and CDR2 YFSETQ. This chain's CDR3 is CASSSGTSGRPETQYF. As DNA, the CDR3 is TGCGCCAGCAGCTCAGGGACTAGCGGGAGACCAGAGACCCAGTACTTC.

CDR3 sequence (DNA): TGTGCCAGCAGTGCGGAACTAGCGGGGGGGCTCAATGAGCAGTTCTTC. Translation: CASSAELAGGLNEQFF. The chain is built from TRBV2 and TRBJ2-1, with 13 bases matching TRBD2. The CDR3 spans 16 residues. CDR1 is SNHLY and CDR2 is FYNNEI in the germline V gene. V shed 4 bases and J 6 bases; nucleotides not matched to a gene: 6. Complete variable domain (other parts from reference TRBV2 and TRBJ2-1): EPEVTQTPSHQVTQMGQEVILRCVPISNHLYFYWYRQILGQKVEFLVSFYNNEISEKSEIFDDQFSVERPDGSNFTLKIRSTKLEDSAMYFCASSAELAGGLNEQFFGPGTRLTVL.

The chain joins TRBV20-1 to TRBJ2-1; 8 nucleotides match TRBD2. The germline V gene has CDR1 DFQATT and CDR2 SNEGSKA (reference sequence). This CDR3 has 16 residues. The V segment lost 2 bases and the J segment 4 bases; nucleotides outside the gene matches: 10. CDR3 sequence (DNA): TGCAGTGCTAGAACCCTAGCGGGTCGATCGTACAATGAGCAGTTCTTC. It translates to CSARTLAGRSYNEQFF.

This rearrangement joins TRBV7-9 to TRBJ2-1, with D unresolved. Per germline, CDR1 SEHNR and CDR2 FQNEAQ (reference sequence). Trimming took off 7 bases at V and 6 bases at J, with 10 bases between the two ends. The CDR3 contains 12 residues. The CDR3 protein is CASTPVGNEQFF. CDR3 DNA sequence: TGTGCCAGCACCCCCGTGGGCAATGAGCAGTTCTTC.

The chain carries TRBV7-8 and TRBJ1-1; maybe TRBD1 (6 bases). Germline V gene lookup returns CDR1 SGHVS and CDR2 FQNEAQ. CDR3 size: 14 residues. V lost 3 bases and J 5 bases, leaving 13 bases between the germline ends. The CDR3 sequence: CASSFVQGRTEAFF. CDR3 nucleotide sequence: TGTGCCAGCAGCTTCGTACAGGGACGGACTGAAGCTTTCTTT.

V and J are TRBV10-3 and TRBJ2-3; 7 positions match TRBD2. The V gene's germline CDR1 is ENHRY and CDR2 SYGVKD. The CDR3 consists of 16 residues. The ends lost 4 bases at V and 4 bases at J; junction bases unmatched: 11. In DNA, the CDR3 is TGTGCCATCAGTGGGACTAGTCGGGGGTCCGCAGATACGCAGTATTTT. This encodes CAISGTSRGSADTQYF.

This clonotype was recorded at least ten times. V is TRBV20-1 and J is TRBJ1-5, with 8 bases fitting TRBD1. This CDR3 contains 18 residues. Trimming took 2 bases from V and 4 from J; bases not matched to a gene: 16. CDR1 is DFQATT and CDR2 is SNEGSKA in the germline V gene (reference sequence). The CDR3 loop reads CSARFLTGVLPQNQPQHF. CDR3 nucleotides: TGCAGTGCTAGATTTCTGACAGGGGTCCTCCCGCAAAATCAGCCCCAGCATTTT.

The rearrangement uses TRBV10-2 and TRBJ1-5, with D unclear. The CDR3 is 13 residues long. The V end was cut by 6 bases, the J end by 0 bases, with 6 bases between. The germline gives CDR1 WSHSY, CDR2 SAAADI. CDR3 in amino acids: CASRHNSNQPQHF. CDR3 coding DNA: TGCGCCAGCAGACACAATAGCAATCAGCCCCAGCATTTT.

The V gene is TRBV5-1, the J gene TRBJ2-2; a weak D match, TRBD2 (6 bases). The CDR3 length is 15 residues. CDR1 and CDR2 (germline): SGHRS, YFSETQ. V shed 0 bases and J shed 13 bases, with 19 bases lying between them. The CDR3 nucleotides read TGCGCCAGCAGCTTGGCCGTGAGGAACACCGGGAGGCTGTTTTTT. Amino acids: CASSLAVRNTGRLFF.

This clonotype has only a few counts. This sequence joins TRBV7-9 and TRBJ2-5; D gene unclear. With 4 bases removed from V and 5 bases from J, the gap between germline ends came to 14 bases. The CDR3 has 14 amino acids. Germline CDR1 and CDR2: SEHNR and FQNEAQ (reference sequence). The CDR3 spells CASSSQMGPETQYF. CDR3 in DNA: TGTGCCAGCAGCTCCCAGATGGGTCCTGAGACCCAGTACTTC.

This clonotype was picked up many times. J is TRBJ1-2 and V is TRBV6-5, with D possibly matching TRBD1 (5 bases). The germline CDR1 and CDR2 sequences are MNHEY and SVGAGI. The CDR3 sequence is 12 residues long. V was trimmed by 2 bases and J by 8 bases, leaving 9 bases between them. Here the CDR3 DNA reads TGTGCCAGCAGTTACGGGGGGGAAGGCTACACCTTC. It codes for CASSYGGEGYTF.

This clonotype has a handful of counts. The chain links TRBV7-2 to TRBJ2-7, with 8 bases identical to TRBD2. The V gene's germline CDR1 is SGHTA and CDR2 FQGNSA. This CDR3 has 14 residues. With V trimmed by 5 bases and J by 4 bases, 7 bases remained unmatched. The CDR3 reads CASSKAGGRYEQYF. The CDR3 nucleotides read TGTGCCAGCAGCAAGGCGGGAGGCCGGTACGAGCAGTACTTC.

In regard to this clonotype: A much larger clone is a single base away; this may be a read error. This chain links TRBV5-4 with TRBJ2-1; possible D gene TRBD2, 6 bases. CDR3 length: 16 amino acids. Trimming removed 4 bases from V and 0 bases from J, with 14 bases in between. Per germline, CDR1 SGHNT and CDR2 YYREEE (reference sequence). The CDR3 coding sequence is TGTGCCAGCAGCGGAGCTAGGGGAGGCTCCTACAATGAGCAGTTCTTC. It specifies CASSGARGGSYNEQFF.

V is TRBV20-1 and J is TRBJ1-2, with D hard to call. Germline lookup yields CDR1 DFQATT and CDR2 SNEGSKA (reference sequence). The ends were cut back, 6 bases at V and 3 bases at J, with 29 bases in the middle. There are 18 residues in the CDR3. The CDR3 protein is CSADSGLNTGELYYGYTF. CDR3 coding DNA: TGCAGTGCCGATAGCGGGTTGAACACCGGGGAGCTGTACTATGGCTACACCTTC.

The genes are TRBV10-1 and TRBJ2-3; TRBD1 agrees at 10 bases. The CDR3 sequence is 18 residues long. The junction had 12 bases not matched to a gene; V was cut back by 3 bases and J by 3 bases. CDR1 and CDR2 (germline): WNHNN, SYGVQD (reference sequence). CDR3 protein: CASSDRDRGLVITDTQYF. In nucleotides, the CDR3 is TGCGCCAGCAGTGACCGGGACAGGGGACTGGTAATTACAGATACGCAGTATTTT.

The chain's CDR3 is CASSDNSQETQYF. The CDR3 DNA reads as TGTGCCAGCAGTGACAACAGCCAAGAGACCCAGTACTTC. This chain links TRBV6-4 with TRBJ2-5; D is undetermined. This CDR3 has 13 amino acids. Trimming took 2 bases from V and 1 from J, leaving 5 bases between them. Germline-derived CDR1 and CDR2 are MRHNA and SNTAGT.

This chain uses TRBV24-1 with TRBJ2-3; D not certain. The CDR3 has 12 residues. Germline V lookup: CDR1 KGHDR, CDR2 SFDVKD. The V gene lost 1 base and the J gene lost 5 bases, with 3 bases spanning the gap. The CDR3 nucleotides read TGTGCCACCAGTGATTTACTAGATACGCAGTATTTT. Translating it yields CATSDLLDTQYF.

In DNA, the CDR3 is TGTGCCAGCAGTGGGACAGGTCTTAGCAATCAGCCCCAGCATTTT. Protein sequence: CASSGTGLSNQPQHF. The chain joins TRBV25-1 to TRBJ1-5; 7 bases agree with TRBD1. With 4 bases clipped from V and 0 bases from J, the junction kept 3 bases outside the gene matches. The germline gives CDR1 MGHDK, CDR2 SYGVNS. The CDR3 totals 15 residues.